This T cell receptor beta chain was recorded in a study of cytomegalovirus exposure and HLA in healthy donors. This clone was found a few times. Primers for the PCR totalled 60 Vbeta and 13 Jbeta. Profiling relied on immunoSEQ multiplex PCR, and the TCRdb table lists in-frame clones only, not all of them. The profile shows around 120,000 clones, 70% of them singletons. The source of this sequence is a man aged 35-49 years in good health and CMV-seropositive. Sequenced material: PBMCs.

CDR3 loop: CASSYSSGRNNEQFF. The CDR3, as DNA: TGTGCCAGCAGCTACAGTAGCGGGAGAAACAATGAGCAGTTCTTC. J is TRBJ2-1 and V is TRBV4-2; 9 bases map to TRBD2. V trimming: 5 bases; J trimming: 5 bases; junction bases outside the gene matches: 7. The CDR3 consists of 15 residues. Germline values: CDR1 LGHNA, CDR2 YNFKEQ.